Listed below are T cell receptor beta chains from one sample, sequenced in a study of CD8+ T cells in alopecia areata. TCRdb's copy holds only in-frame clones and misses some; the assay was immunoSEQ multiplex PCR. The sample lists 90,000 to 150,000 clones; around 56% were seen once. The sample consisted of CD4+ T cells sorted from blood, taken at week 4, from a patient treated with tofacitinib. These receptors all come from a human donor with alopecia areata. Both conserved end residues are part of each CDR3. A D gene is named only where the DNA matches it firmly. Clone size is stated in some rows and not others, as once, few, many or a class when expanded.

NA	TRBV30	NA	TRBJ2-3	CARNRASGTDTQYF	TGTGCCAGAAACAGGGCTAGCGGCACAGATACGCAGTATTTT
few	TRBV18	NA	TRBJ2-7	CASSPQDGTYEQYF	TGTGCCAGCTCACCACAAGACGGGACCTACGAGCAGTACTTC
NA	TRBV29-1	NA	TRBJ1-1	CSVENRMNTEAFF	TGCAGCGTTGAAAACAGGATGAACACTGAAGCTTTCTTT
few	TRBV6-5	TRBD1	TRBJ2-4	CASSPRDRGNIQYF	TGTGCCAGCAGCCCTCGGGACAGGGGGAACATTCAGTACTTC
few	TRBV29-1	NA	TRBJ2-7	CSVGSHEQYF	TGCAGCGTTGGGAGCCACGAGCAGTACTTC
NA	TRBV7-2	NA	TRBJ2-7	CASSLKGYSYEQYF	TGTGCCAGCAGCTTAAAGGGCTACTCCTACGAGCAGTACTTC
once	TRBV9	NA	TRBJ2-6	CASSGGPVLTF	TGTGCCAGCAGCGGGGGACCCGTCCTGACTTTC
NA	TRBV13	NA	TRBJ2-7	CASSLRSYEQYF	TGTGCCAGCAGCTTACGCAGCTACGAGCAGTACTTC
NA	TRBV6-5	TRBD1	TRBJ1-1	CASSYETGGTEAFF	TGTGCCAGCAGTTACGAGACAGGGGGCACTGAAGCTTTCTTT
NA	TRBV7-9	NA	TRBJ1-5	CASSLDSYSNQPQHF	TGTGCCAGCAGCTTGGACAGTTATAGCAATCAGCCCCAGCATTTT
few	TRBV6-6	TRBD1	TRBJ1-3	CASSYRGQGVYF	TGTGCCAGCAGTTATCGGGGACAGGGGGTATATTTT
NA	TRBV2	NA	TRBJ2-7	CASREYTGIYEQYF	TGTGCCAGCAGGGAGTATACAGGGATCTACGAGCAGTACTTC
NA	TRBV23-1	NA	TRBJ2-7	CAISVSGEQYF	TGCGCCATCTCCGTGAGCGGCGAGCAGTACTTC
once	TRBV30	NA	TRBJ2-5	CAWGGRRYQETQYF	TGTGCCTGGGGGGGACGGAGGTACCAAGAGACCCAGTACTTC